This T cell receptor (beta chain) was documented in a study of blood T cell repertoires in COVID-19. Looking at the study overall: The United States, Italy and Spain supplied acute and convalescent COVID-19 samples. The cDNA or gDNA used as material had been derived from T cells, B-cell-depleted T cells, or PBMCs.

This clone was picked up a small number of times. The CDR3 is made up of 13 amino acids. Germline CDR1 reads WNHNN; CDR2 reads SYGVQD (reference sequence). Trimming pared 3 bases from V and 6 bases from J, leaving 12 bases between. In the original processing: Scientists estimated how many nucleated cells there were by amplifying reference gene primers. The repertoire was sequenced with immunoSEQ multiplex PCR; TCRdb's copy has only in-frame clones and lacks some. The D gene and trimming were derived from the DNA, and the V and J assignments and clone size from that table. The profile shows 150,000 to 200,000 clones, roughly 86% of them singletons.

This chain uses TRBV10-1 with TRBJ2-7; D call uncertain. The source of this sequence is a man aged 40-50 years with active or convalescent COVID-19. The specimen was peripheral blood. The CDR3 sequence is CASSDHGASEQYF. The CDR3 bases are TGCGCCAGCAGTGACCACGGAGCGTCCGAGCAGTACTTC.